This T cell receptor beta chain was documented in a study of shared clonotypes between healthy human individuals (dated by TCRdb to between 2020 and 2021). Study-level background: The cohort included three men and a couple of women between 18 and 49 years of age. Per donor, leukapheresis produced somewhere between about 0.94 and 9.5 billion PBMCs. Libraries were prepared and TCR repertoires were sequenced by different laboratories using diverse techniques, in order to increase sequencing depth and limit assay-specific biases. To estimate repertoire size and how much clonotypes are shared between individuals, the study performed deep sequencing of blood TCR repertoires from about 5 healthy adults.

Healthy HIV-negative adults with no recently reported acute infections or vaccinations were included as donors. Every donor was a Caucasian adult living in Nashville, Tennessee, USA. For unsorted samples, tens of millions of PBMCs were counted and genomic DNA was extracted with the QIAamp DNA Blood Mini kit. After blood collection by leukapheresis, PBMCs were isolated using Ficoll-Histopaque density gradient centrifugation and then cryopreserved in the vapor phase of liquid nitrogen. Taken from cysteine to phenylalanine, the CDR3 has 15 residues. The DNA shown is the 45-base CDR3, in frame from base 1. From the germline V gene, CDR1 is LGHNA and CDR2 is YNFKEQ. The junction carries 12 bases between V and J, which are trimmed by 4 bases and 0 bases respectively. General findings and caveats noted by the study authors: Pairwise subsampling led to the expectation that sequencing depth would affect the degree of clonotype sharing among donors. Sampling was limited to blood, and TCR repertoires in tissue likely differ from TCR repertoires in blood. The small number of donors limited the genetic and exposure-history diversity represented.

TCR CDR3 regions were amplified from genomic DNA by multiplex PCR using the deep immunoSEQ assay. Extracted genomic DNA from each cell subset was distributed evenly across all wells of several immunoSEQ 96-well plates, and each plate was treated as a replicate. Each replicate PCR for unsorted PBMC received approximately 0.3 ug genomic DNA, equal to approximately 30,000 T cell genomes. Genomic DNA from unsorted PBMC was sequenced over ten immunoSEQ deep assay plates. The purified libraries were quantified using a Qubit 3.0 fluorometer, sized with a Bioanalyzer 2100, and then quantified again using the KAPA Library Quantification kit. Every immunoSEQ 96-well plate was sequenced on a dedicated single-read 150-cycle Illumina NextSeq 550 flow cell. The authors' pipeline ran thus. The immunoSEQ output contained only junctional sequences without quality scores, so filtering could not match that applied to full-length reads. To assign V/J genes and CDR3, sequences were annotated against IMGT germline references using PyIR, a Python wrapper for IgBLAST v1.9. Reads were filtered out if the reads had weak V/J assignments (E-value above 1e-6), no CDR3, stop codons, out-of-frame junctions, or ambiguous translated residues. V3J clonotypes were defined by identical inferred V gene, J gene, and CDR3 amino acid sequence. The percentage overlap between two repertoires was calculated by dividing the number of shared unique clonotypes by the size of the smaller repertoire. Three approaches were used to assess repertoire richness: RTK rarefaction, the Chao1 estimator, and Recon v2.1 estimates of unobserved clonotypes. Sourced from immuneACCESS, this table was stored by TCRdb with only in-frame sequences that have V and J called. A share of the clones is absent; for the studies checked, an unresolved V gene accounts for under half, and the remainder has no known explanation. V and J calls and clone size come straight from that table; D and trimming were deduced from the DNA. In this sample the table shows under 600,000 clones, roughly 85% of which occur a single time. 12% of the sample is held by the ten biggest clonotypes.

Concerning this clone: This clone's antigen is unknown. No base quality values were provided; no much bigger clone lies one nucleotide off.

Recombination connected TRBV4-2 to TRBJ2-5, with the D call perhaps TRBD1 or TRBD2, each one matching 5 bases. Sequences were obtained from PBMCs. This clonotype was obtained from a woman in her thirties or forties in good health. Some clones in this sample may be carry-over from other donors' samples. The DNA sequence follows: TGTGCCAGCAGCCCGGGACCTTATAACCAAGAGACCCAGTACTTC. Its amino acids are CASSPGPYNQETQYF.